This entry describes one T cell receptor (beta chain). The specificity of this receptor is unknown. There are no base qualities to consult, and no much larger clone falls within one base. Genomic DNA was isolated from the sorted cells so that the TCRbeta CDR3 region could be sequenced. The immunoSEQ Assay was used to sequence the TCRbeta CDR3 regions. TCRdb stores this immuneACCESS table with in-frame sequences only. Part of the clones is absent; in the studies checked, under half of the shortfall reflects unresolved V genes, and no reason is known for the rest. This sample lists about 100,000 clones; under 95% were detected once. Approximately 0.58% of the sample is taken by the ten largest. Counted from cysteine to phenylalanine, this CDR3 has 15 amino acids. CDR3 DNA is the only sequence kept; it has 45 bases, read in frame from the first base. Here V drops 0 bases and J drops 9 bases, and the junction holds 6 bases not matched to any gene. According to the germline V gene, CDR1 reads SGHTA and CDR2 reads FQGNSA.

The data stem from a study of OX40 agonist ivuxolimab in advanced cancers. Regarding the complete study: Ivuxolimab, which targeted the costimulatory receptor OX40 (CD134), was an agonistic, fully human IgG2 monoclonal antibody. Peripheral TCRbeta sequencing was intended to test whether TCR sequence diversity was altered and clonal T-cell expansion was caused by ivuxolimab. Intravenous ivuxolimab was administered to patients every 2 weeks at six dose levels: 0.01, 0.1, 0.3, 1.5, 3 and 10 mg/kg. Partial responses were achieved by three dose-escalation patients, of whom one had hepatocellular carcinoma and two had cutaneous melanoma. The paper describes the monotherapy dose-escalation part (N of about 52 patients) of the phase I trial of ivuxolimab. Prior anti-PD-1, anti-PD-L1 or anti-CTLA-4 therapy was permitted, and 30% to 50% of dose-escalation patients had received checkpoint inhibitors. Of the approximately 54 patients in dose escalation, 19 had hepatocellular carcinoma, roughly 15 had melanoma, 9 had renal cell carcinoma and 9 had head and neck cancer. In the dose-escalation cohort, roughly four fifths of patients were male, and the mean age was approximately 55 years, with a range of about 23 to 90.

The paper's findings and limits, for the study overall: In the 0.1-3.0 mg/kg groups, partial responders had among the lowest normalized peripheral clonal expansion, particularly in CD8+ T cells. The antigen specificity of the clonally expanded peripheral T cells was not determined. Clonal expansion of both CD4+ and CD8+ blood T cells was observed from baseline to week 6 at doses 0.1 to 3.0 mg/kg. After ivuxolimab, more expanded clones were found on average in CD8+ T cells than in CD4+ T cells. Low levels of normalized T-cell clonal expansion were also shown by some nonresponding patients.

Patients with a history of autoimmune disease or receiving systemic immunosuppression were excluded from the trial. Peripheral blood for TCR sequencing was collected from all dose cohorts at baseline, on cycle 4 day 1, and on cycle 7 day 1. The samples were taken from a phase I, first-in-human, multicenter, open-label dose-escalation trial of ivuxolimab. Adults with locally advanced or metastatic head and neck squamous cell, hepatocellular, melanoma or renal cell carcinoma were enrolled in the trial. Before TCR sequencing, CD4+ T cells and CD8+ T cells were sorted from peripheral blood as separate populations.

Recombination connected TRBV7-2 to TRBJ2-4; 9 central nucleotides agree with TRBD1. The clonotype originates from an adult with an advanced solid tumor such as melanoma, head and neck, liver or kidney cancer. Sequencing was performed on CD4+ or CD8+ T cells sorted from blood, taken in a trial of the OX40 agonist ivuxolimab. The CDR3 here reads CASSLATGGWSIQYF. The DNA is as follows: TGTGCCAGCAGCTTAGCGACAGGGGGTTGGAGCATTCAGTACTTC.